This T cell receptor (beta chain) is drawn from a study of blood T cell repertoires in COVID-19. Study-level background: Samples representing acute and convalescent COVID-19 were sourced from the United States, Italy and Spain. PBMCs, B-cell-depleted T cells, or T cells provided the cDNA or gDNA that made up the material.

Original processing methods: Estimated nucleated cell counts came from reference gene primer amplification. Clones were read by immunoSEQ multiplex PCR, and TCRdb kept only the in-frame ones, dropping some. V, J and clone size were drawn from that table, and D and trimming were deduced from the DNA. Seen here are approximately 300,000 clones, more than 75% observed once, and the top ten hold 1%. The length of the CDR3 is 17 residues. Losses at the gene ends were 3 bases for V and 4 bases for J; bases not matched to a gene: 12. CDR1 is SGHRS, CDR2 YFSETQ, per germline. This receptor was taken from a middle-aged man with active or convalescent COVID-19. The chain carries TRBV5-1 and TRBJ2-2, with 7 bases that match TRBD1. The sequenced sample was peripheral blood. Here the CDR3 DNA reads TGCGCCAGCAGCTGGAAATTCGACAGGGCCGGCACCGGGGAGCTGTTTTTT. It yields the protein CASSWKFDRAGTGELFF.